These T cell receptor beta chains were read from a single sample in a study of T cell repertoires in cytomegalovirus infection. TCRdb used MiXCR to reprocess the reads, holding one entry per CDR3 protein. The sample contains tens of thousands of distinct CDR3 sequences, 20% of which appear only once. No antigens are known for them. The starting material was CD8+ T cells from cultured PBMCs, obtained from culture after CMV antigen stimulation. These receptors were collected from a human donor in good health (CMV status not recorded). Some clones in this sample may be carry-over from other donors' samples. Each CDR3 is given with its conserved first and last residue. A D gene is named only where the DNA matches it firmly. Clone size appears in some rows only: once, few, many, or a class for an expanded clone.

TRBD1 NA TRBJ2-7 TRBV7-2 CASSLADRPSYEQYF TGTGCCAGCAGCTTAGCGGACAGGCCCTCCTACGAGCAGTACTTC
NA NA TRBJ2-5 TRBV28 CASSPSYVLVGQETQYF TGTGCCAGCAGTCCCAGCTATGTTTTAGTGGGGCAAGAGACCCAGTACTTC
NA few TRBJ2-7 TRBV6-1 CASSERGSYEQYF TGTGCCAGCAGTGAAAGAGGGAGCTACGAGCAGTACTTC
TRBD1 NA TRBJ1-2 TRBV28 CASSLYRRGGDRANYGYTF TGTGCCAGCAGTTTATATCGGAGGGGTGGGGACAGGGCCAACTATGGCTACACCTTC
NA few TRBJ1-1 TRBV27 CASTSRRGGLVSEAFF TGTGCCAGCACTTCAAGACGGGGGGGCTTAGTGTCTGAAGCTTTCTTT
TRBD2 few TRBJ2-1 TRBV7-9 CASSSGAGDPNEQFF TGTGCCAGCAGCTCGGGAGCGGGGGACCCGAATGAGCAGTTCTTC
TRBD2 NA TRBJ2-1 TRBV6-1 CASSPKRRGAGDEQFF TGTGCCAGCAGTCCCAAAAGGCGGGGGGCTGGGGATGAGCAGTTCTTC
NA few TRBJ2-5 TRBV15 CATSILGGGTQYF TGTGCCACCAGCATTCTCGGCGGGGGCACCCAGTACTTC
NA NA TRBJ1-1 TRBV2 CASIGRNTEAFF TGTGCCAGCATCGGGAGGAACACTGAAGCTTTCTTT
NA many TRBJ2-3 TRBV19 CASGEVTQYF TGTGCCAGTGGGGAGGTAACGCAGTATTTT
TRBD2 many TRBJ2-5 TRBV6-5 CASSPTLAGGQETQYF TGTGCCAGCAGCCCTACCTTGGCGGGGGGACAAGAGACCCAGTACTTC
NA NA TRBJ1-1 TRBV7-6 CASSPIWPATLNTEAFF TGTGCCAGCAGCCCTATCTGGCCAGCCACATTGAACACTGAAGCTTTCTTT
NA many TRBJ1-3 TRBV7-2 CASSLNSGEIRNTIYF TGTGCCAGCAGCTTAAATTCAGGGGAAATAAGAAACACCATATATTTT
TRBD1 few TRBJ1-1 TRBV7-2 CASSPIPKATRDRMTMNTEAFF TGTGCCAGCAGCCCAATCCCCAAGGCCACGCGGGACAGGATGACTATGAACACTGAAGCTTTCTTT
NA NA TRBJ1-3 TRBV12-3/TRBV12-4 CASNGNTIYF TGTGCCAGCAATGGAAACACCATATATTTT
TRBD2 few TRBJ2-7 TRBV27 CASSGGGSYEQYF TGTGCCAGCAGTGGGGGGGGCTCCTACGAGCAGTACTTC
NA few TRBJ2-1 TRBV2 CAMSGYNEQFF TGTGCCATGAGCGGTTACAATGAGCAGTTCTTC
NA NA TRBJ2-3 TRBV7-2 CASSQGGAKTQYF TGTGCCAGCAGCCAAGGGGGGGCAAAGACGCAGTATTTT
NA few TRBJ2-7 TRBV7-2 CASSFGAEQYF TGTGCCAGCAGCTTTGGGGCCGAGCAGTACTTC
TRBD1 NA TRBJ1-2 TRBV7-2 CASSLTGGDYGYTF TGTGCCAGCAGCTTGACAGGGGGTGACTATGGCTACACCTTC
TRBD2 many TRBJ2-3 TRBV7-2 CASSPTSGGADTQYF TGTGCCAGCAGCCCGACTAGCGGGGGGGCAGATACGCAGTATTTT
NA few TRBJ2-7 TRBV7-2 CASSPLGLTSFAAGSSYEQYF TGTGCCAGCAGCCCCCTAGGGCTGACTAGTTTTGCCGCCGGCAGCTCCTACGAGCAGTACTTC
TRBD1 few TRBJ1-1 TRBV27 CASRPRTGLNTEAFF TGTGCCAGCAGACCACGGACAGGGTTGAACACTGAAGCTTTCTTT
NA few TRBJ1-4 TRBV11-2 CASSIGTITTNEKLFF TGTGCCAGCAGCATCGGGACAATCACAACTAATGAAAAACTGTTTTTT
NA NA TRBJ2-5 TRBV7-2 CASSLGTTSQETQYF TGTGCCAGCAGCTTAGGGACTACGTCTCAAGAGACCCAGTACTTC
NA many TRBJ2-7 TRBV7-9 CASSLGYGEQYF TGTGCCAGCAGCTTAGGTTACGGGGAGCAGTACTTC
NA NA TRBJ2-7 TRBV25-1 CASSAGRNEQYF TGTGCCAGCAGCGCAGGGAGAAACGAGCAGTACTTC
NA few TRBJ1-1 TRBV19 CASRITPLHAEAFF TGTGCCAGTAGAATAACCCCGCTTCACGCTGAAGCTTTCTTT
NA NA TRBJ1-4 TRBV12-5 CASVPDGPNEKLFF TGTGCTAGTGTCCCGGACGGTCCGAATGAAAAACTGTTTTTT
NA NA TRBJ1-6 TRBV6-5 CASSSGVGPPLHF TGTGCCAGCAGTTCGGGGGTAGGTCCACCCCTCCACTTT
TRBD1 few TRBJ2-7 TRBV7-2 CASSSTGASYEQYF TGTGCCAGCAGCTCCACAGGGGCCTCCTACGAGCAGTACTTC
TRBD1 few TRBJ1-5 TRBV6-6 CASSPDRGYQPQHF TGTGCCAGCAGTCCCGACAGGGGTTATCAGCCCCAGCATTTT
NA NA TRBJ2-7 TRBV3-1 CASSQAITKLQGYPYEQYF TGTGCCAGCAGCCAGGCCATTACGAAACTGCAGGGGTATCCCTACGAGCAGTACTTC